What follows is one TCR beta chain and its context. Its antigen remains undetermined. No clone much larger than this one lies a single base away; base qualities are absent. These data are taken from a study of T cell repertoires in cytomegalovirus infection (dated by TCRdb to the late 2010s). About the study as a whole: Because public TCR beta signatures pointed to carriage of CMV infection together with the matching HLA type, the HLA type of each donor mattered for the analysis.

General findings and caveats noted by the study authors: The ex vivo response was dominated by HLA-C-restricted CMV-specific TCR beta clonotypes, which also provided the single most frequent clonotype in two of eight donors. Cumulative frequency of public TCR beta family members discriminated carriers of CMV infection plus the relevant HLA type in this cohort and an independent approximately 370-donor cohort.

Trimming costs V 1 base and J 5 bases, and their ends lie 12 bases apart. CDR1 and CDR2, looked up from the germline V gene, are MGHRA and YSYEKL. CDR3 length: 16 amino acids, cysteine to phenylalanine. Left in the record is the CDR3 DNA by itself, 48 bases read in frame from the first base. Sequencer: Illumina HiSeq 1500. Using fastp at Q25 and MiXCR, TCRdb reprocessed the public reads and kept productive beta chains. Rows are combined by CDR3 protein, so each entry shows the most common genes and DNA. Recorded for this sample are 450,000 to 650,000 distinct CDR3 sequences; about a quarter of them occurred a single time. Together, the top ten hold around 13% of the sample.

Source material: PBMCs. The receptor chain draws on TRBV4-1 and TRBJ1-6, with no confidently assigned D gene. The TCR originated in a human donor in good health (CMV status not recorded). Some clones in this sample may be carry-over from other donors' samples. The CDR3 loop reads CASSQVRVRDNSPLHF. DNA sequence: TGCGCCAGCAGCCAAGTAAGGGTTCGAGATAATTCACCCCTCCACTTT.